Listed here are 9 T cell receptor beta chains from one sample, sequenced in a study of blood T cells in healthy people across ages. The second PCR ran about 7 to 12 cycles with a sample-barcoded 5' primer and J-beta primers. Using its own MiXCR run on the 5' RACE reads, TCRdb lists one record per CDR3 protein. The data hold approximately 290,000 distinct CDR3 sequences, with roughly a quarter observed a single time. The sequenced material came from blood. These receptors were obtained from a woman between 65 and 79 years old in good health.

The chain joins TRBV20-1 to TRBJ2-3; perhaps TRBD1 as D (6 bases). This CDR3 region has 14 residues. CDR1 is DFQATT and CDR2 is SNEGSKA in the germline V gene (reference sequence). V lost 6 bases, J lost 5 bases, and 18 bases lay in between. The CDR3 sequence is CSAPKQGVIDTQYF. CDR3 sequence (DNA): TGCAGTGCACCCAAACAGGGAGTGATAGATACGCAGTATTTT.

Note on this clonotype: A much larger clone lies a single base off, so this may be a read error. CDR3 coding DNA: TGTGCCAGCAGTAGCGAGGTCTATGGCTACACCTTC. It yields the protein CASSSEVYGYTF. V gene TRBV6-1 combines with J gene TRBJ1-2, with D unresolved. The length of the CDR3 is 12 residues. The V end lost 5 bases, the J end lost 4 bases, and 8 bases lay between the germline ends. Germline V gene lookup returns CDR1 MNHNS and CDR2 SASEGT.

This clonotype was counted only a few times. This sequence joins TRBV28 and TRBJ1-1; D unresolved. The CDR3 contains 14 residues. Germline V gene lookup returns CDR1 MDHEN and CDR2 SYDVKM. The germline V and J ends were trimmed by 3 bases and 8 bases, with 16 bases remaining between them. CDR3 region: CASSLGGATREAFF. DNA for the CDR3: TGTGCCAGCAGTTTGGGAGGCGCTACCCGCGAAGCTTTCTTT.

The table lists this clonotype with a few counts. Compared with germline, one end of the junction differs, possibly owing to a read error. V usage is TRBV28 and J usage is TRBJ1-4; 12 bases fit TRBD1. The length of the CDR3 is 16 residues. Germline V gene data show CDR1 as MDHEN and CDR2 as SYDVKM. The CDR3 sequence: CASSGTGGITNEKLFF. The CDR3 coding sequence is TGTGCCAGCAGTGGGACAGGGGGCATCACTAACGAAAAACTGTTTTTT.

The V gene is TRBV12-3 or TRBV12-4, the J gene TRBJ1-2; tentatively, D is TRBD1 (5 bases). V lost 4 bases, J lost 4 bases, and 13 bases lay in between. The CDR3 extends over 14 amino acids. The CDR3 sequence: CASSWYDSGYGYTF. CDR3 nucleotides: TGTGCCAGCAGTTGGTATGACAGCGGCTATGGCTACACCTTC.

The V gene is TRBV12-3 or TRBV12-4, the J gene TRBJ1-1; D gene unclear. Trimming left V 3 bases short and J 4 bases short, with 18 bases between. The CDR3 spans 16 residues. In nucleotides, the CDR3 is TGTGCCAGCAGTTTTCGTACTCTAAGAGGAGGCACTGAAGCTTTCTTT. It encodes CASSFRTLRGGTEAFF.

DNA of the CDR3: TGCGCCAGCAGCCAAGATCGGACAGGGACAGGAAACACCATATATTTT. Its protein product is CASSQDRTGTGNTIYF. The chain combines TRBV4-3 with TRBJ1-3; 8 bases fit TRBD1. CDR1 LGHNA and CDR2 YSLEER come from the germline V gene. V shed 0 bases, J shed 4 bases, and the junction held 5 bases outside the gene matches. CDR3 size: 16 residues.

This chain uses TRBV4-3 with TRBJ2-5; 11 bases map to TRBD2. This CDR3 comprises 18 residues. CDR1 LGHNA and CDR2 YSLEER come from the germline V gene. J gave up 1 base and V 0 bases, and 7 bases lay outside the gene matches. The CDR3 nucleotides read TGCGCCAGCAGCCAAGATAAGCCTAGCGGGGGGAGCCAAGAGACCCAGTACTTC. Protein product: CASSQDKPSGGSQETQYF.

This clonotype was found many times. This rearrangement joins TRBV5-1 to TRBJ2-1; 8 nucleotides agree with TRBD1. Germline loops: CDR1 SGHRS, CDR2 YFSETQ. V shed 1 base, J shed 8 bases, and the junction held 8 bases outside the gene matches. CDR3 length: 15 amino acids. This CDR3 reads CASSLSAGGEDEQFF. The CDR3 DNA reads TGCGCCAGCAGCTTGTCGGCAGGGGGCGAGGATGAGCAGTTCTTC.